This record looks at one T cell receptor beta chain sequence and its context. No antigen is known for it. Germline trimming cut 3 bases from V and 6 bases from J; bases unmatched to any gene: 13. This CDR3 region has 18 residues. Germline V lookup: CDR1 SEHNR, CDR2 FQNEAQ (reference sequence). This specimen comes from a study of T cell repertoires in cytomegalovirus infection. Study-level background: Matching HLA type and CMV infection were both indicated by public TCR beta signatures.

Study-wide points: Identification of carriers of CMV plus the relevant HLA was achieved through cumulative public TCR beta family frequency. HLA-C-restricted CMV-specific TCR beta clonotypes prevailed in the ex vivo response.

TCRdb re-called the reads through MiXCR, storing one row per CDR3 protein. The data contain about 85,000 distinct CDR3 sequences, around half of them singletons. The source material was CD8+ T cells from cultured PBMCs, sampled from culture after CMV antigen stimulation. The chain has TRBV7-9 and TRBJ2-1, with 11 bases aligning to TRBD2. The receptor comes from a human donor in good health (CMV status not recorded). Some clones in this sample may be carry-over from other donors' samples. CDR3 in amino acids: CASSLGSGGAKAGNEQFF. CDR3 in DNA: TGTGCCAGCAGCTTGGGTAGCGGGGGGGCAAAGGCTGGCAATGAGCAGTTCTTC.